This T cell receptor beta chain originates from a study of blood T cell repertoires in COVID-19. The repertoire was sequenced with immunoSEQ multiplex PCR; TCRdb's copy has only in-frame clones and lacks some. Of under 200,000 clones in the sample, about 83% were seen once. Per germline, CDR1 SNHLY and CDR2 FYNNEI. Trimming at V came to 6 bases and at J to 5 bases, leaving 6 bases not matched to a gene. This CDR3 is built from 15 residues. The chain is built from TRBV2 and TRBJ2-1; TRBD2 agrees at 11 bases. The specimen sequenced was PBMCs or T cells enriched from blood (not recorded which). The origin of this receptor is a man aged 35-49 years with acute COVID-19. DNA for the CDR3: TGTGCCAGCAGGCCTATAGCGGGAGGGGACAATGAGCAGTTCTTC. Its protein product is CASRPIAGGDNEQFF.